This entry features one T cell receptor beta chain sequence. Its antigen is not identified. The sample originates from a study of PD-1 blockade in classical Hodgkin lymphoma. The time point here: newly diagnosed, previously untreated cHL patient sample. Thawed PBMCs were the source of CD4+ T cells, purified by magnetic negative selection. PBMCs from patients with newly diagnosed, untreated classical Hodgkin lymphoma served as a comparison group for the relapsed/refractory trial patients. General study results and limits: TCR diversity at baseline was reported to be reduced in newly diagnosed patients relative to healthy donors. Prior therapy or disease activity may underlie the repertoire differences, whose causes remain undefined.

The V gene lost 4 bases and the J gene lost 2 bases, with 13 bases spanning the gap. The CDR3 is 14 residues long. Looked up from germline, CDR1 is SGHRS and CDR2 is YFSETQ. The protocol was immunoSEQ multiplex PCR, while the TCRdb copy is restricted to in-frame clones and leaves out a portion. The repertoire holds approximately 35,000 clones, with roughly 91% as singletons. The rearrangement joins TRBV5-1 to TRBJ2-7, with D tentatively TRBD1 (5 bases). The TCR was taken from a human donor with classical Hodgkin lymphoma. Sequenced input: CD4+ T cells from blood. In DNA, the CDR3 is TGCGCCAGCAGCGTGGACACGCTAACCTACGAGCAGTACTTC. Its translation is CASSVDTLTYEQYF.